The next 31 T cell receptor beta chains were all read from a single sample in a study of T cell repertoires in cytomegalovirus infection. One entry per CDR3 protein, called by TCRdb with MiXCR from the reads. This sample has around 900,000 distinct CDR3 sequences, with around 30% found just once. The antigens these receptors bind are not known. This specimen consisted of cultured CD8+ T cells from PBMCs, obtained from culture after CMV antigen stimulation. The receptors originated from a human donor in good health (CMV status not recorded). Some clones in this sample may be carry-over from other donors' samples.

This clonotype was counted between two and nine times. The rearrangement joins TRBV6-2 or TRBV6-3 to TRBJ1-5; D is perhaps TRBD1 (6 bases). This CDR3 spans 14 amino acids. V lost 5 bases and J lost 2, with 10 bases in between. Germline-derived CDR1 and CDR2 are MNHEY and SVGEGT. The CDR3 region has the DNA TGTGCCAGCAGTCGGGACACCCGCAATCAGCCCCAGCATTTT. Its protein is CASSRDTRNQPQHF.

The CDR3 DNA follows: TGTGCCAGCAGTTTGACAGGGGGCGAGTATGAGCAGTTCTTC. Protein sequence: CASSLTGGEYEQFF. The V and J genes are TRBV27 and TRBJ2-1; 10 bases agree with TRBD1. The CDR3 runs 14 residues. Germline CDR1 is MNHEY and CDR2 is SMNVEV (reference sequence). The trim removed 3 bases at V and 8 bases at J, leaving 4 bases unmatched.

This clonotype was detected only a few times. The chain links TRBV5-4 to TRBJ2-1; 11 positions agree with TRBD1. Germline V gene sequence: CDR1 SGHNT, CDR2 YYREEE (reference sequence). The CDR3 sequence is 12 residues long. The J segment lost 13 bases and the V segment lost 4 bases, leaving 4 bases of the junction unmatched. CDR3 residues: CASSGQGADQFF. For the CDR3, the DNA is TGTGCCAGCAGCGGACAGGGGGCTGATCAGTTCTTC. Looking up the rest from reference TRBV5-4 and TRBJ2-1 gives the full variable domain: ETGVTQSPTHLIKTRGQQVTLRCSSQSGHNTVSWYQQALGQGPQFIFQYYREEENGRGNFPPRFSGLQFPNYSSELNVNALELDDSALYLCASSGQGADQFFGPGTRLTVL.

The chain has TRBV12-3 or TRBV12-4 and TRBJ2-7, with a possible D match to TRBD2 (5 bases). This CDR3 region has 13 residues. Trimming pared 5 bases from V and 5 bases from J, leaving 13 bases between. The CDR3 here is CASSVSPGNEQYV. The CDR3 region has the DNA TGTGCCAGCAGTGTTTCCCCGGGGAACGAGCAGTACGTC.

This clonotype came up many times. This rearrangement joins TRBV7-9 to TRBJ1-3, with TRBD1 matching over 8 bases. V lost 8 bases to trimming and J lost 0 bases; unmatched junction nucleotides: 6. CDR1 is SEHNR, CDR2 FQNEAQ, per germline (reference sequence). The CDR3 has 15 amino acids. The CDR3 region has the DNA TGTGCCAGCTACGGACAGGGCTACTCTGGAAACACCATATATTTT. Translated, it gives CASYGQGYSGNTIYF. Full variable domain (remainder filled in from reference TRBV7-9 and TRBJ1-3): DTGVSQNPRHKITKRGQNVTFRCDPISEHNRLYWYRQTLGQGPEFLTYFQNEAQLEKSRLLSDRFSAERPKGSFSTLEIQRTEQGDSAMYLCASYGQGYSGNTIYFGEGSWLTVV.

This clonotype was seen more than once but under ten times. This rearrangement joins TRBV14 to TRBJ2-4; D is undetermined. V was cut by 0 bases and J by 3 bases, with 3 bases left in between. Germline CDR1 is SGHDN and CDR2 is FVKESK. The CDR3 consists of 13 residues. For the CDR3, the DNA is TGTGCCAGCAGCCAAGAAAACAAAAACATTCAGTACTTC. This sequence encodes CASSQENKNIQYF.

The table lists this clonotype with a few counts. This rearrangement joins TRBV7-9 to TRBJ2-7; tentative D call: TRBD1 (5 bases). The CDR3 is made up of 15 amino acids. CDR1 and CDR2 (germline): SEHNR, FQNEAQ (reference sequence). Trimming removed 4 bases at V and 2 bases at J, with 15 bases between. The CDR3 DNA reads TGTGCCAGCAGCTCCGGCAGGGATTTCCCCTACGAGCAGTACTTC. Its protein product is CASSSGRDFPYEQYF.

The chain is built from TRBV7-9 and TRBJ2-7, with D possibly TRBD1 on 5 matching bases. V was shortened by 1 base and J by 5 bases, with 9 bases between the two germline ends. Germline V CDR1 and CDR2: SEHNR, FQNEAQ (reference sequence). This CDR3 comprises 13 residues. The CDR3 region is CASSLVGRDEQYV. Written as DNA, the CDR3 is TGTGCCAGCAGCTTAGTGGGCAGGGACGAGCAGTACGTC.

This clonotype was detected only a few times. V is TRBV4-1 and J is TRBJ2-1; D gene uncertain. Germline V gives CDR1 MGHRA, CDR2 YSYEKL. V was shortened by 8 bases and J by 6 bases, with 8 bases between the two germline ends. There are 11 residues in the CDR3. The CDR3 DNA follows: TGCGCCAGCGCGGACCGCAATGAGCAGTTCTTC. This gives the protein CASADRNEQFF.

The V call is TRBV5-5, the J call TRBJ2-1; perhaps TRBD2 as D (5 bases). The CDR3 extends over 15 amino acids. CDR1 and CDR2 from the germline V gene are SGHKS and YYEKEE (reference sequence). The V and J ends lost 0 bases and 3 bases respectively, with 10 bases between them. The CDR3, as DNA: TGTGCCAGCAGCTTGGAAGCGGTCCTCTACAATGAGCAGTTCTTC. Translating it yields CASSLEAVLYNEQFF.

V usage is TRBV5-4 and J usage is TRBJ2-2; 9 bases are shared with TRBD1. This CDR3 is built from 16 residues. In germline, CDR1 is SGHNT, CDR2 YYREEE (reference sequence). Trimming at V came to 0 bases and at J to 4 bases, leaving 4 bases not matched to a gene. CDR3 nucleotides: TGTGCCAGCAGCTTGGCGACAGGGGGTGTCACCGGGGAGCTGTTTTTT. It translates to CASSLATGGVTGELFF.

The chain joins TRBV7-2 to TRBJ1-5, with D uncertain. The CDR3 has 16 amino acids. Germline lookup yields CDR1 SGHTA and CDR2 FQGNSA. Trimming cost V 3 bases and J 4 bases, with 16 bases left between them. CDR3 nucleotide sequence: TGTGCCAGCAGCTTCTACCCTGACAATCCTAATCAGCCCCAGCATTTT. As protein: CASSFYPDNPNQPQHF.

The rearrangement uses TRBV2 and TRBJ2-4; D is unresolved. The CDR3 sequence is 14 residues long. Deletions cut 4 bases from V and 7 bases from J, with 14 bases between. Per germline, CDR1 SNHLY and CDR2 FYNNEI. The DNA of the CDR3 is TGTGCCAGCAGTGGTGGCGGCAGTTGGAACATTCAGTACTTC. Its translation: CASSGGGSWNIQYF. The variable domain in full, completed from reference TRBV2 and TRBJ2-4, reads EPEVTQTPSHQVTQMGQEVILRCVPISNHLYFYWYRQILGQKVEFLVSFYNNEISEKSEIFDDQFSVERPDGSNFTLKIRSTKLEDSAMYFCASSGGGSWNIQYFGAGTRLSVL.

This rearrangement joins TRBV28 to TRBJ1-1, with 10 bases aligning to TRBD1. CDR1 and CDR2 (germline): MDHEN, SYDVKM. The CDR3 length is 15 residues. With 2 bases clipped from V and 4 bases from J, the junction kept 4 bases outside the gene matches. As DNA, the CDR3 is TGTGCCAGCAGTTTAGGGACAGGGGAGGGCACTGAAGCTTTCTTT. This translates into CASSLGTGEGTEAFF.

J is TRBJ1-2 and V is TRBV7-6; 8 positions match TRBD1. V trimming: 0 bases; J trimming: 3 bases; junction bases outside the gene matches: 3. The CDR3 has 15 residues. In germline, CDR1 is SGHVS, CDR2 FNYEAQ. DNA of the CDR3: TGTGCCAGCAGCTTAGCCGCGGACAGGGACTATGGCTACACCTTC. Translated, it gives CASSLAADRDYGYTF.

This rearrangement joins TRBV10-3 to TRBJ2-1, with TRBD2 matching over 7 bases. Per germline, CDR1 ENHRY and CDR2 SYGVKD. This CDR3 comprises 18 residues. V lost 5 bases to trimming and J lost 0 bases; unmatched junction nucleotides: 13. CDR3 nucleotide sequence: TGTGCCATCAGTTCTGGACTAGTGGAACCAACCTCCTACAATGAGCAGTTCTTC. This encodes CAISSGLVEPTSYNEQFF.

In its sample, this clonotype was seen a few times. The J gene is TRBJ2-1, the V gene TRBV12-3 or TRBV12-4, with TRBD2 matching 13 bases. The CDR3 is made up of 18 amino acids. The trim removed 5 bases at V and 0 bases at J, leaving 7 bases unmatched. The CDR3 reads CASSPFGLAGVSYNEQFF. Here the CDR3 DNA reads TGTGCCAGCAGTCCTTTTGGACTAGCGGGGGTCTCCTACAATGAGCAGTTCTTC.

The table lists this clonotype with a count of one. V usage is TRBV2 and J usage is TRBJ1-5; possible D gene TRBD1, 6 bases. CDR1 is SNHLY, CDR2 FYNNEI, per germline. With 4 bases removed from V and 2 bases from J, the gap between germline ends came to 12 bases. CDR3 size: 15 residues. CDR3 region: CASSVPGDGNQPQHF. DNA of the CDR3: TGTGCCAGCAGTGTACCAGGGGACGGCAATCAGCCCCAGCATTTT.

This clonotype was recorded a few times. V is TRBV10-3 and J is TRBJ2-7; D assignment may be TRBD1 or TRBD2 (6 bases each). This CDR3 is built from 14 residues. Trimming removed 7 bases at V and 0 bases at J, with 13 bases between. The germline V gene encodes CDR1 ENHRY and CDR2 SYGVKD. This CDR3 reads CAITQEGGSYEQYF. CDR3 sequence (DNA): TGTGCCATCACTCAGGAGGGGGGCTCCTACGAGCAGTACTTC.

This chain links TRBV2 with TRBJ1-2; the D gene is possibly TRBD1 (6 bases). Deletions cut 6 bases from V and 8 bases from J, with 10 bases between. The CDR3 runs 11 residues. The germline V gene encodes CDR1 SNHLY and CDR2 FYNNEI. For the CDR3, the DNA is TGTGCCAGCAGAAACAGGGAAGGCTACACCTTC. As protein: CASRNREGYTF.

This clonotype has only a few counts. The rearrangement links TRBV11-3 to TRBJ2-5, with D perhaps matching TRBD1 or TRBD2 (6 bases each). Germline V gene sequence: CDR1 SGHNT, CDR2 YENEEA. The V end lost 5 bases, the J end lost 4 bases, and 11 bases lay between the germline ends. The CDR3 sequence is 13 residues long. The CDR3 nucleotides are TGTGCCAGCAGCAGGACAGCGGGAGAGACCCAGTACTTC. It translates to CASSRTAGETQYF.

This clonotype was seen a few times. The J gene is TRBJ1-4, the V gene TRBV27, with TRBD1 identical over 8 bases. This CDR3 has 13 residues. The germline V gene has CDR1 MNHEY and CDR2 SMNVEV (reference sequence). V was clipped by 6 bases and J by 7 bases; unmatched bases: 4. Written as DNA, the CDR3 is TGTGCCAGCAGAAGACAGGGGAGTGAAAAACTGTTTTTT. Amino acid sequence: CASRRQGSEKLFF.

The table lists this clonotype with a few counts. The chain is built from TRBV7-9 and TRBJ2-6, with D perhaps matching TRBD1 (7 bases). V was cut by 2 bases and J by 0 bases, with 11 bases left in between. The CDR3 is 17 amino acids. The germline gives CDR1 SEHNR, CDR2 FQNEAQ (reference sequence). The CDR3 is CASSLPGGYSGANVLTF. For the CDR3, the DNA is TGTGCCAGCAGCTTACCAGGGGGGTACTCTGGGGCCAACGTCCTGACTTTC.

This rearrangement joins TRBV7-9 to TRBJ1-5, with 11 nucleotides matching TRBD1. CDR1 is SEHNR, CDR2 FQNEAQ, per germline (reference sequence). Unmatched junction bases numbered 6, after V lost 5 bases and J lost 9 bases. This CDR3 spans 14 amino acids. The CDR3 DNA follows: TGTGCCAGCAGCCCAGGGACAGGGGGTTGGCCCCAGCATTTT. Protein sequence: CASSPGTGGWPQHF.

The V gene is TRBV5-5, the J gene TRBJ2-1; a possible D gene is TRBD1 (5 bases). The CDR3 consists of 15 residues. Germline assignment: CDR1 SGHKS and CDR2 YYEKEE (reference sequence). Between the trimmed V and J ends, which lost 0 bases and 4 bases, there was a span of 11 bases. CDR3 residues: CASSLDQGLYNEQFF. CDR3 DNA sequence: TGTGCCAGCAGCTTGGACCAGGGTCTTTACAATGAGCAGTTCTTC.

Ten or more counts support this clonotype. This chain uses TRBV6-1 with TRBJ1-5, with 7 bases fitting TRBD1. Germline V CDR1 and CDR2: MNHNS, SASEGT. V gave up 5 bases and J gave up 4 bases; unmatched junction bases: 2. The CDR3 is 13 amino acids. The CDR3 nucleotides are TGTGCCAGCAGTACAGGGGTAAATCAGCCCCAGCATTTT. Its translation: CASSTGVNQPQHF.

The CDR3 here is CAISLSRTDTQYF. CDR3 nucleotide sequence: TGTGCCATCTCCCTCTCCCGCACAGATACGCAGTATTTT. The rearrangement links TRBV12-3 or TRBV12-4 to TRBJ2-3; D is unclear. Trimming left V 10 bases short and J 1 base short, with 12 bases between. This CDR3 is built from 13 residues.

The chain joins TRBV7-9 to TRBJ1-2; D perhaps matches TRBD1 (5 bases). V was clipped by 5 bases and J by 4 bases, with 11 bases between them. The V gene's germline CDR1 is SEHNR and CDR2 FQNEAQ (reference sequence). This CDR3 spans 13 amino acids. The CDR3 is CASSPTDSYGYTF. CDR3 DNA: TGTGCCAGCAGCCCGACAGACTCCTATGGCTACACCTTC.

This clonotype was seen many times. A much larger clone lies one base from this, so it may be a read error. The gene calls are TRBV7-2 and TRBJ2-3; D unresolved. The CDR3 runs 12 residues. Germline V CDR1 and CDR2: SGHTA, FQGNSA. Trimming stripped 2 bases from V and 4 bases from J, with 4 bases between. The CDR3 protein is CASSLWADTQYF. The DNA for the CDR3 is TGTGCCAGCAGCTTATGGGCAGATACGCAGTATTTT.

This rearrangement joins TRBV4-1 to TRBJ1-6, with D perhaps TRBD1 (5 bases). CDR1 and CDR2 from the germline V gene are MGHRA and YSYEKL. The CDR3 has 16 amino acids. V lost 1 base to trimming and J lost 9 bases, with 16 bases between them. The CDR3 here is CASSQAPSGVGSPLHF. The CDR3 DNA follows: TGCGCCAGCAGCCAAGCCCCTTCGGGGGTAGGTTCACCCCTCCACTTT.

The V and J genes are TRBV7-9 and TRBJ1-3; 7 bases line up with TRBD1. This CDR3 has 17 residues. V gave up 4 bases and J gave up 3 bases; unmatched junction bases: 12. Germline V gene data show CDR1 as SEHNR and CDR2 as FQNEAQ (reference sequence). This CDR3 is CASSSGQERLSGNTIYF. The CDR3 DNA follows: TGTGCCAGCAGCTCAGGACAGGAGAGGTTGAGTGGAAACACCATATATTTT.